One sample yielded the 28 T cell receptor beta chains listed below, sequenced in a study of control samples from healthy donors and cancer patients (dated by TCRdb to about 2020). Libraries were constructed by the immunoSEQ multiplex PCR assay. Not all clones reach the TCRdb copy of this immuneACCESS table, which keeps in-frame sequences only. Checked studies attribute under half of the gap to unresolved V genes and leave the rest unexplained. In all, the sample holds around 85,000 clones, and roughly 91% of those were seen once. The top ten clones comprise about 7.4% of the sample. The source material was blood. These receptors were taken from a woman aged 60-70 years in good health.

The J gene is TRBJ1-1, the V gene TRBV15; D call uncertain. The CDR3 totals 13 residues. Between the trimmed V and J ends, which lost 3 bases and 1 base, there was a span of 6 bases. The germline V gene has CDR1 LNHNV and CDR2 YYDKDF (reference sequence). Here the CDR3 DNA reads TGTGCCACCAGCAGTTACAGGAACACTGAAGCTTTCTTT. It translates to CATSSYRNTEAFF. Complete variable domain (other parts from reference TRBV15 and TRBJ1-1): DAMVIQNPRYQVTQFGKPVTLSCSQTLNHNVMYWYQQKSSQAPKLLFHYYDKDFNNEADTPDNFQSRRPNTSFCFLDIRSPGLGDTAMYLCATSSYRNTEAFFGQGTRLTVV.

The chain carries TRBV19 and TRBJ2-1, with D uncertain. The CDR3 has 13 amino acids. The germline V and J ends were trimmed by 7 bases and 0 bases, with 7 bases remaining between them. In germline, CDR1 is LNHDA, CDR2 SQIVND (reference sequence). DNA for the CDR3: TGTGCCAGTAACCCGAGCTCCTACAATGAGCAGTTCTTC. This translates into CASNPSSYNEQFF.

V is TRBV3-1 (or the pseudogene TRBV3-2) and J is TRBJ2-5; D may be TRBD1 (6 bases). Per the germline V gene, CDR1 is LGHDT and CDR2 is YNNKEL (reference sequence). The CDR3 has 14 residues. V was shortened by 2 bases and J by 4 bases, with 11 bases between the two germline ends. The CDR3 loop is CASSQRGTRETQYF. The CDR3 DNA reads TGTGCCAGCAGCCAACGTGGGACAAGAGAGACCCAGTACTTC.

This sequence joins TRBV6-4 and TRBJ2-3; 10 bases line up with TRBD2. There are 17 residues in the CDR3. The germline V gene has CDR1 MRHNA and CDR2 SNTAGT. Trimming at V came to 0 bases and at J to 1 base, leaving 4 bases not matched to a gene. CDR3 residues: CASSDSHTSGGTDTQYF. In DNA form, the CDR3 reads TGTGCCAGCAGTGACTCCCACACTAGCGGGGGCACAGATACGCAGTATTTT.

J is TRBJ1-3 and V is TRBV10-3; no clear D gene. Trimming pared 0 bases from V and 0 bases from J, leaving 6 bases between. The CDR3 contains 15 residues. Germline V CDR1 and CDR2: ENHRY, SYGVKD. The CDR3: CAISESGSSGNTIYF. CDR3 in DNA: TGTGCCATCAGTGAGTCGGGGAGCTCTGGAAACACCATATATTTT.

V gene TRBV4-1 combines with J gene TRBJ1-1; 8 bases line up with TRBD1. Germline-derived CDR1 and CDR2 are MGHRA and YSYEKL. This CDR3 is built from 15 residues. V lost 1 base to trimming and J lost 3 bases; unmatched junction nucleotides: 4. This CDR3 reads CASSQAWTGYTEAFF. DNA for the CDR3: TGCGCCAGCAGCCAAGCTTGGACAGGGTACACTGAAGCTTTCTTT.

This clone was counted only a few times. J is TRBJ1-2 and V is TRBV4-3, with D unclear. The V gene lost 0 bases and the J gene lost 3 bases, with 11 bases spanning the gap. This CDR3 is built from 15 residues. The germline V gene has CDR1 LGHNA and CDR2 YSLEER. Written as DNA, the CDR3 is TGCGCCAGCAGCCAAGAGACGGCGGAACACTATGGCTACACCTTC. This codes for CASSQETAEHYGYTF.

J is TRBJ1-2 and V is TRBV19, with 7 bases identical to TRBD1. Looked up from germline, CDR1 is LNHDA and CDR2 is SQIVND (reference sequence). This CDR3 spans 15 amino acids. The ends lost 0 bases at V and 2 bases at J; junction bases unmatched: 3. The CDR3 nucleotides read TGTGCCAGTAGTATAGATGGGACAGCAAACTATGGCTACACCTTC. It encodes CASSIDGTANYGYTF.

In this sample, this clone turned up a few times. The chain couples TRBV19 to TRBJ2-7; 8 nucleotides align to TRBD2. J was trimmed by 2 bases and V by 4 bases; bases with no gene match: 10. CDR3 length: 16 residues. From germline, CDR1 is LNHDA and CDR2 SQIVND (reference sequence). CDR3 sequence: CASSNSAGAIPYEQYF. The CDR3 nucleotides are TGTGCCAGTAGTAACTCAGCGGGAGCGATCCCCTACGAGCAGTACTTC.

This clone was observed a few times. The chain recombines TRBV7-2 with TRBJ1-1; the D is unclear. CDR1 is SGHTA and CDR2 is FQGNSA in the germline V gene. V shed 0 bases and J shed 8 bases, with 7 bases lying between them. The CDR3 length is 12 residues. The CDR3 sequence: CASSLARREAFF. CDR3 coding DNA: TGTGCCAGCAGCTTAGCGAGGAGAGAAGCTTTCTTT. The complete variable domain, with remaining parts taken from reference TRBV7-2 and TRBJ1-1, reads GAGVSQSPSNKVTEKGKDVELRCDPISGHTALYWYRQSLGQGLEFLIYFQGNSAPDKSGLPSDRFSAERTGGSVSTLTIQRTQQEDSAVYLCASSLARREAFFGQGTRLTVV.

The DNA of the CDR3 is TGTGCCAGCAGCTTGCACAGGGAAAGCGATCAGCCCCAGCATTTT. It codes for CASSLHRESDQPQHF. The chain uses TRBV7-2 and TRBJ1-5; D is possibly TRBD1 (6 bases). The V gene's germline CDR1 is SGHTA and CDR2 FQGNSA. Trimming took 3 bases from V and 5 from J, leaving 14 bases between them. This CDR3 spans 15 amino acids.

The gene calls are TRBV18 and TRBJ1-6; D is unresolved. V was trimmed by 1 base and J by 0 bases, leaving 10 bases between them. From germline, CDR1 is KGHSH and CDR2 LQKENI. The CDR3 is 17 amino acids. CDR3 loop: CASSPLYTGSYNSPLHF. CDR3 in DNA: TGTGCCAGCTCACCACTTTACACCGGCTCCTATAATTCACCCCTCCACTTT.

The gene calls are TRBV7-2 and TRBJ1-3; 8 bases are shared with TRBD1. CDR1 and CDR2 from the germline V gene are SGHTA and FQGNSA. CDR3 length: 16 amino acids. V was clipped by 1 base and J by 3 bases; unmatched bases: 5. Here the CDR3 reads CASSLGGRGLGNTIYF. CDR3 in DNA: TGTGCCAGCAGCTTAGGTGGCAGGGGGCTTGGAAACACCATATATTTT.

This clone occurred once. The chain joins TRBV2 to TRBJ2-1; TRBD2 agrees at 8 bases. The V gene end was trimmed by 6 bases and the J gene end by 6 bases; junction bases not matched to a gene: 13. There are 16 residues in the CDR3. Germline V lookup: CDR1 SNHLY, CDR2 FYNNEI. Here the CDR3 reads CASRDSGTSFFNEQFF. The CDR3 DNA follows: TGTGCCAGCAGGGACTCCGGGACTAGTTTTTTCAATGAGCAGTTCTTC.

CDR3 in amino acids: CASSLGPSTF. The CDR3 coding sequence is TGTGCCAGCAGTTTAGGTCCAAGCACCTTC. This chain connects TRBV12-3 or TRBV12-4 to TRBJ1-2; D ambiguous. V was cut by 1 base and J by 13 bases, with 7 bases left in between. CDR3 size: 10 residues.

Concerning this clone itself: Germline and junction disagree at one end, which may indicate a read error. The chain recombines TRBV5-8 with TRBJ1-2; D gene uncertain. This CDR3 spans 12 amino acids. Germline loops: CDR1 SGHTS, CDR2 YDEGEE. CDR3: CASSSSRLGGGF. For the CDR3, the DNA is TGTGCCAGCAGCTCTTCCCGCCTGGGAGGAGGGTTC. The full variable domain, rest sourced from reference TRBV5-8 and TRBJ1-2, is EAGVTQSPTHLIKTRGQQATLRCSPISGHTSVYWYQQALGLGLQFLLWYDEGEERNRGNFPPRFSGRQFPNYSSELNVNALELEDSALYLCASSSSRLGGGFGSGTRLTVV.

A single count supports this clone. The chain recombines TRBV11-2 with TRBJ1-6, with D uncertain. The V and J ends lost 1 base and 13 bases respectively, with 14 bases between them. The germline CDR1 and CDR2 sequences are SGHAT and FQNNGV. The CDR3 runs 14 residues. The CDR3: CASSLAPQQTPLHF. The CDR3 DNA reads TGTGCCAGCAGCTTAGCGCCACAGCAGACGCCCCTCCACTTT.

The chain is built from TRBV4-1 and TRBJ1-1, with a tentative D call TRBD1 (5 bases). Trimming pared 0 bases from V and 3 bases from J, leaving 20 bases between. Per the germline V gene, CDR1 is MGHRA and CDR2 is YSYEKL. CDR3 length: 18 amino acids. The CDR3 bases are TGCGCCAGCAGCCAAGATCAGGGAGTCGAGACGGCGGACACTGAAGCTTTCTTT. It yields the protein CASSQDQGVETADTEAFF.

This chain's CDR3 is CASSQSGPRGDTGELFF. The CDR3 DNA is TGTGCCAGCAGCCAAAGCGGGCCCCGGGGGGACACCGGGGAGCTGTTTTTT. The rearrangement uses TRBV7-6 and TRBJ2-2, with 7 positions matching TRBD2. V lost 5 bases to trimming and J lost 3 bases; unmatched junction nucleotides: 12. Per the germline V gene, CDR1 is SGHVS and CDR2 is FNYEAQ. The CDR3 runs 17 residues.

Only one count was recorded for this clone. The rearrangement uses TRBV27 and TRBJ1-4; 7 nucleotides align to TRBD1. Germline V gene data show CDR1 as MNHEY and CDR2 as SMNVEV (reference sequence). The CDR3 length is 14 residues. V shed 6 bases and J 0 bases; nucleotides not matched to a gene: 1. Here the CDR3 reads CASRGTATNEKLFF. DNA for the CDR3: TGTGCCAGCAGAGGGACAGCAACTAATGAAAAACTGTTTTTT.

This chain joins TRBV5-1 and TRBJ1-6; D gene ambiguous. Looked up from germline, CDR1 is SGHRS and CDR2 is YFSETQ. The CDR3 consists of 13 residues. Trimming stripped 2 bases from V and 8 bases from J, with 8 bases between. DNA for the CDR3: TGCGCCAGCAGCTTTACATGGGATTCACCCCTCCACTTT. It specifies CASSFTWDSPLHF.

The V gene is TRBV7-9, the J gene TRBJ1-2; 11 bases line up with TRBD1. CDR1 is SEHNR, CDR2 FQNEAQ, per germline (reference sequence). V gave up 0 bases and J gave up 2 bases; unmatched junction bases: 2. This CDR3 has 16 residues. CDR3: CASSLAGTGGNYGYTF. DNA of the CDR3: TGTGCCAGCAGCTTAGCCGGGACAGGGGGAAACTATGGCTACACCTTC.

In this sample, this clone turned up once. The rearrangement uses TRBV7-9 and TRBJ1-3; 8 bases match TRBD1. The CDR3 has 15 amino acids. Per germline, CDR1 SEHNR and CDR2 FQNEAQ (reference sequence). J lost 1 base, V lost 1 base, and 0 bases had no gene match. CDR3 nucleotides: TGTGCCAGCAGCTTAGACAGGGGGTCTGGAAACACCATATATTTT. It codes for CASSLDRGSGNTIYF.

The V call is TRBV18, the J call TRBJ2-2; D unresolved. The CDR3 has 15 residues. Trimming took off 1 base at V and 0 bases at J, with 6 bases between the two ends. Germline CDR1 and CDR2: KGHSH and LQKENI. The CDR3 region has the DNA TGTGCCAGCTCACCACTGGGTACGAACACCGGGGAGCTGTTTTTT. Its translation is CASSPLGTNTGELFF.

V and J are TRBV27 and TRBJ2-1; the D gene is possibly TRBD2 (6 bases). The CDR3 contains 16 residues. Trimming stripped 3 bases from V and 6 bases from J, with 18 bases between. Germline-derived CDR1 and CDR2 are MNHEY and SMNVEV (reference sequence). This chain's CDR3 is CASSLGTGTVINEQFF. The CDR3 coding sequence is TGTGCCAGCAGTTTGGGCACCGGGACTGTCATCAATGAGCAGTTCTTC.

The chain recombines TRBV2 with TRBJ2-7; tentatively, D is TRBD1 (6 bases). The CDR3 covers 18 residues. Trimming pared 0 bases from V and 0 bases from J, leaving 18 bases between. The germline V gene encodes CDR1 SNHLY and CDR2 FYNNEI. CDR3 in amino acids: CASSEALPYRESSYEQYF. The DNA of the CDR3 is TGTGCCAGCAGTGAAGCGCTTCCGTACAGGGAAAGCTCCTACGAGCAGTACTTC.

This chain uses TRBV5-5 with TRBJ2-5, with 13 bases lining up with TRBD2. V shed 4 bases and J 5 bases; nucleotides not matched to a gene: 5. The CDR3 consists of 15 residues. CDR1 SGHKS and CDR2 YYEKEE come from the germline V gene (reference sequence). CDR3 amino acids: CASSRLAGGGETQYF. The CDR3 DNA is TGTGCCAGCAGCAGACTAGCGGGGGGCGGGGAGACCCAGTACTTC. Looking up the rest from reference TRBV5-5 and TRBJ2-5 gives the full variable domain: DAGVTQSPTHLIKTRGQQVTLRCSPISGHKSVSWYQQVLGQGPQFIFQYYEKEERGRGNFPDRFSARQFPNYSSELNVNALLLGDSALYLCASSRLAGGGETQYFGPGTRLLVL.

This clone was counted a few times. The CDR3 spells CASILQVSNQPQHF. CDR3 in DNA: TGTGCCAGCATCCTACAGGTTTCCAATCAGCCCCAGCATTTT. The chain is built from TRBV6-5 and TRBJ1-5, with D possibly matching TRBD1 (5 bases). This CDR3 is built from 14 residues. The V end lost 7 bases, the J end lost 3 bases, and 13 bases lay between the germline ends. Germline-derived CDR1 and CDR2 are MNHEY and SVGAGI.